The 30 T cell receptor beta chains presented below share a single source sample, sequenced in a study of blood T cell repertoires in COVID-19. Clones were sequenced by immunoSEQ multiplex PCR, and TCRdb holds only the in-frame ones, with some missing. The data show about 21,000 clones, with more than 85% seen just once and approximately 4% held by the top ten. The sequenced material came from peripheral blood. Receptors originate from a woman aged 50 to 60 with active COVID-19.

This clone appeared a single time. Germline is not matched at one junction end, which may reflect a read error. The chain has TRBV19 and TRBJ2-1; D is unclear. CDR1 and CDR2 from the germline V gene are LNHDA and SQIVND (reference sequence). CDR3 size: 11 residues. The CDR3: CASSIGDKSVF. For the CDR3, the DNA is TGTGCCAGTAGTATAGGAGACAAATCGGTCTTC. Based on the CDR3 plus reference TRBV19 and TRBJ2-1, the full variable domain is DGGITQSPKYLFRKEGQNVTLSCEQNLNHDAMYWYRQDPGQGLRLIYYSQIVNDFQKGDIAEGYSVSREKKESFPLTVTSAQKNPTAFYLCASSIGDKSVFGPGTRLTVL.

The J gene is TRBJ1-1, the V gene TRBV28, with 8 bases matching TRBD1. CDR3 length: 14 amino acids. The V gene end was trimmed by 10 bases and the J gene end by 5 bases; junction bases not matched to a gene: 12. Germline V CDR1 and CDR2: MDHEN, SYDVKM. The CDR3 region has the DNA TGTGCCACCACACGGGGGGACAGGAGGACTGAAGCTTTCTTT. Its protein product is CATTRGDRRTEAFF.

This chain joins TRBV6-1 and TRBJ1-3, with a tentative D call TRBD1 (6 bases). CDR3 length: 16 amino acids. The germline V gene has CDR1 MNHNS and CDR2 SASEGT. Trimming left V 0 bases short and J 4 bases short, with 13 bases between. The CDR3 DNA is TGTGCCAGCAGTGAAGCCCCGGGGGGCCCCGGAAACACCATATATTTT. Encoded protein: CASSEAPGGPGNTIYF.

The CDR3 DNA reads as TGTGCCAGAAGCTACTCCCACAGGGGTGGCAATCAGCCCCAGCATTTT. This translates into CARSYSHRGGNQPQHF. This chain connects TRBV5-3 to TRBJ1-5; 7 positions match TRBD1. TRBV5-3 has ORF status, its function being uncertain. Trimming took 3 bases from V and 2 from J; bases not matched to a gene: 8. There are 16 residues in the CDR3.

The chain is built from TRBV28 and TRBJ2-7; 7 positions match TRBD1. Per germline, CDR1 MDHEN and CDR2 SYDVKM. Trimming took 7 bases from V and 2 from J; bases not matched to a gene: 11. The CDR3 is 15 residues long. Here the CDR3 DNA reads TGTGCCAGCATTCTACACCCAGGGGGACCCTACGAGCAGTACTTC. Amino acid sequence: CASILHPGGPYEQYF.

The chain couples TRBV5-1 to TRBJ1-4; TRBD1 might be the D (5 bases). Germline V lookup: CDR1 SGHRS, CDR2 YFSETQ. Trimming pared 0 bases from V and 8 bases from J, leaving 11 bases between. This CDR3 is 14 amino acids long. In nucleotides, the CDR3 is TGCGCCAGCAGCTTGGATCAGGGAGGGGAAAAACTGTTTTTT. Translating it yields CASSLDQGGEKLFF.

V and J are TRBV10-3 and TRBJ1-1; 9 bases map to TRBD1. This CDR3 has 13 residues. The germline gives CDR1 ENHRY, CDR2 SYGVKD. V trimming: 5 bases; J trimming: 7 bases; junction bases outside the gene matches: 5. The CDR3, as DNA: TGTGCCATCAGTACACAGGGGGCGAATGAAGCTTTCTTT. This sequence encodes CAISTQGANEAFF.

The CDR3 nucleotides read TGTGCCAGCAGCCATACCCGGGGGAGTGATCAGCCCCAGCATTTT. Its protein product is CASSHTRGSDQPQHF. The chain carries TRBV3-1 (or the pseudogene TRBV3-2) and TRBJ1-5; tentatively, D is TRBD1 (5 bases). Germline-derived CDR1 and CDR2 are LGHDT and YNNKEL (reference sequence). The V end was cut by 3 bases, the J end by 5 bases, with 14 bases between. The CDR3 loop spans 15 amino acids.

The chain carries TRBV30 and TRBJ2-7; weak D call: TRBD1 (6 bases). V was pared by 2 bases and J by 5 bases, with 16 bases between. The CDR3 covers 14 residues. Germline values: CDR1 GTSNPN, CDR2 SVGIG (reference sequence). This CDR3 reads CAWSRTAQWDEQYF. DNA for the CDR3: TGTGCCTGGAGTCGGACAGCCCAATGGGACGAGCAGTACTTC.

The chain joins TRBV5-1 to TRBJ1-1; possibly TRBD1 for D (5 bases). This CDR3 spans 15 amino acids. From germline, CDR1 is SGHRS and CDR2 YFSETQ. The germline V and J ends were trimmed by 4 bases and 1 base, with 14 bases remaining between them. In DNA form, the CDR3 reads TGCGCCAGCAGCCCCCTCGCTACAGGGAACACTGAAGCTTTCTTT. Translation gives CASSPLATGNTEAFF.

This CDR3 reads CTSSPPLGDGRSSYEQYF. CDR3 in DNA: TGCACCAGCAGCCCCCCTTTGGGAGACGGGAGAAGCTCCTACGAGCAGTACTTC. This chain uses TRBV1 with TRBJ2-7; the table's D call of TRBD2 was not tested on the DNA. TRBV1 is a pseudogene segment. The CDR3 has 18 amino acids.

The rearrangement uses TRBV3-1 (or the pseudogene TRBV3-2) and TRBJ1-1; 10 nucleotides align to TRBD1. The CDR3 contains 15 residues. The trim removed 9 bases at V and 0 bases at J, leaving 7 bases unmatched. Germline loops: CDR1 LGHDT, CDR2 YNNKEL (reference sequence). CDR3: CARNRDRGMNTEAFF. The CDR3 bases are TGTGCCAGAAACCGGGACAGGGGTATGAACACTGAAGCTTTCTTT.

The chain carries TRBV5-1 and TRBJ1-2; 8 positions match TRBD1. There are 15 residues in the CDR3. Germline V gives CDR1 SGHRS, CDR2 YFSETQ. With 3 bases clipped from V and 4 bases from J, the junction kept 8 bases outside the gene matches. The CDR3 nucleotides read TGCGCCAGCAGCTGGGGACAGGTTGGCGGCTATGGCTACACCTTC. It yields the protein CASSWGQVGGYGYTF.

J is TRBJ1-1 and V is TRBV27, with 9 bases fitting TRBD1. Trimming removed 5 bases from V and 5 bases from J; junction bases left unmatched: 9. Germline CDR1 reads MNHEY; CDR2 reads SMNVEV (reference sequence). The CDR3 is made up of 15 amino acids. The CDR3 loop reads CASSPRTGEETEAFF. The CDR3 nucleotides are TGTGCCAGCAGTCCGAGGACAGGGGAAGAGACTGAAGCTTTCTTT.

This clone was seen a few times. CDR3 in amino acids: CASHTSGDYGKQFF. The CDR3 DNA reads as TGTGCCAGCCATACTAGCGGGGATTATGGAAAGCAGTTCTTC. This chain joins TRBV7-9 and TRBJ2-1, with 10 nucleotides matching TRBD2. Germline-derived CDR1 and CDR2 are SEHNR and FQNEAQ (reference sequence). V lost 8 bases, J lost 11 bases, and 12 bases stayed unmatched. The CDR3 has 14 residues.

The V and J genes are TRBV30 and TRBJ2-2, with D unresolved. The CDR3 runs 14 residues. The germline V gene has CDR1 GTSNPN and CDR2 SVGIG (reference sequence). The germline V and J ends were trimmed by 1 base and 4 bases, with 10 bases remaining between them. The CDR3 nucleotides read TGTGCCTGGAGTGAACCTAGGTTCACCGGGGAGCTGTTTTTT. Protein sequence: CAWSEPRFTGELFF.

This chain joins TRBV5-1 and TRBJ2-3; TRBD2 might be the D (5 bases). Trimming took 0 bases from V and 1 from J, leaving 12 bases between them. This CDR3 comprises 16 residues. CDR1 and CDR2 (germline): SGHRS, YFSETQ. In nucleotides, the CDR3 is TGCGCCAGCAGCTTGGCCCGAGCGAGGGGCACAGATACGCAGTATTTT. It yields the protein CASSLARARGTDTQYF. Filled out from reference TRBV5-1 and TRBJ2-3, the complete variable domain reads KAGVTQTPRYLIKTRGQQVTLSCSPISGHRSVSWYQQTPGQGLQFLFEYFSETQRNKGNFPGRFSGRQFSNSRSEMNVSTLELGDSALYLCASSLARARGTDTQYFGPGTRLTVL.

The CDR3 sequence is CASSRDPAGYGYTF. CDR3 nucleotide sequence: TGCGCCAGCAGCCGTGACCCCGCAGGCTATGGCTACACCTTC. The rearrangement uses TRBV5-1 and TRBJ1-2; no firm D call. Trimming stripped 4 bases from V and 4 bases from J, with 14 bases between. There are 14 residues in the CDR3. CDR1 and CDR2 from the germline V gene are SGHRS and YFSETQ.

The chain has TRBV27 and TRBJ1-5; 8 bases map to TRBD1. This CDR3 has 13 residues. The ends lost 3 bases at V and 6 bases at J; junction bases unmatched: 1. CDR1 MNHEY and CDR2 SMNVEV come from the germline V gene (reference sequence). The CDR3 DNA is TGTGCCAGCAGTTTTGACAGGGGTCAGCCCCAGCATTTT. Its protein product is CASSFDRGQPQHF.

As DNA, the CDR3 is TGTGCCACCAGTCATATACCCCGGCAGGGCGGTGGCACCGGGGAGCTGTTTTTT. This sequence encodes CATSHIPRQGGGTGELFF. J is TRBJ2-2 and V is TRBV24-1; tentatively, D is TRBD1 (5 bases). This CDR3 spans 18 amino acids. Per germline, CDR1 KGHDR and CDR2 SFDVKD. The ends were cut back, 6 bases at V and 4 bases at J, with 23 bases in the middle.

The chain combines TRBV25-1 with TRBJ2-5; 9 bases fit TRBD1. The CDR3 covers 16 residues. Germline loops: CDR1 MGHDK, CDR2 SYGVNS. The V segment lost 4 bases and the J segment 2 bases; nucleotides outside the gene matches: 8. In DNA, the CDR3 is TGTGCCAGCAGTGCCGGGACAGGGTTCCCACAAGAGACCCAGTACTTC. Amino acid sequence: CASSAGTGFPQETQYF.

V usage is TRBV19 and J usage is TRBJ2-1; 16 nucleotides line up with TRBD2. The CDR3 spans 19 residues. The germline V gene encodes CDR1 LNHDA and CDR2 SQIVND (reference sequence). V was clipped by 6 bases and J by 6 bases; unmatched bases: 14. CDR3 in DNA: TGTGCCAGTAGCCCTTTGGGACTAGCGGGAGGGTTACGTGGCAATGAGCAGTTCTTC. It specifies CASSPLGLAGGLRGNEQFF.

The CDR3 DNA sequence: TGTGCCAGCAGCCAAGAGTCGACAGCAATGAGCTATGGCTACACCTTC. Translating gives CASSQESTAMSYGYTF. J is TRBJ1-2 and V is TRBV4-2, with TRBD1 as a possible D gene (5 bases). Germline V gene data show CDR1 as LGHNA and CDR2 as YNFKEQ. This CDR3 has 16 amino acids. Trimming took off 0 bases at V and 4 bases at J, with 15 bases between the two ends.

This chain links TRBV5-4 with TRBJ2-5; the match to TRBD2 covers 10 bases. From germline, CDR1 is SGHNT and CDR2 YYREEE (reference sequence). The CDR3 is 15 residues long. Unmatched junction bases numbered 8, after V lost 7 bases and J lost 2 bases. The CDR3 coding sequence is TGTGCCAGCGCACCCAATAGCGGGAGGCAAGAGACCCAGTACTTC. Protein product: CASAPNSGRQETQYF.

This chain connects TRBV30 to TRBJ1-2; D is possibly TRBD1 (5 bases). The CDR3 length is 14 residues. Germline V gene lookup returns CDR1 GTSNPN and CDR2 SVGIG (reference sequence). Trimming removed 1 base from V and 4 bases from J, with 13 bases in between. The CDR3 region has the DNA TGTGCCTGGAGTGCCGCAGGGTTTGGCTATGGCTACACCTTC. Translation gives CAWSAAGFGYGYTF.

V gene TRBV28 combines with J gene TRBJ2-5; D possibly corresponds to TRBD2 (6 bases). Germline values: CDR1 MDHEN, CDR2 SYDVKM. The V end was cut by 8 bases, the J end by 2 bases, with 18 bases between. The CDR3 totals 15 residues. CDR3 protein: CASSRDFREQETQYF. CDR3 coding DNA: TGTGCCAGCTCGCGGGACTTTCGGGAACAAGAGACCCAGTACTTC.

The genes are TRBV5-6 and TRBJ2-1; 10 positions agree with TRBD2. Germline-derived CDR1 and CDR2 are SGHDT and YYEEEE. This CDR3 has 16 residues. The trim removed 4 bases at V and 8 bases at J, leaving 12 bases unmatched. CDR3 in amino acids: CASSPGLANLMDEQFF. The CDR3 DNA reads TGTGCCAGCAGCCCGGGACTAGCGAACCTTATGGATGAGCAGTTCTTC. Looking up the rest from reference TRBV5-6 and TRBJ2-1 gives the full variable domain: DAGVTQSPTHLIKTRGQQVTLRCSPKSGHDTVSWYQQALGQGPQFIFQYYEEEERQRGNFPDRFSGHQFPNYSSELNVNALLLGDSALYLCASSPGLANLMDEQFFGPGTRLTVL.

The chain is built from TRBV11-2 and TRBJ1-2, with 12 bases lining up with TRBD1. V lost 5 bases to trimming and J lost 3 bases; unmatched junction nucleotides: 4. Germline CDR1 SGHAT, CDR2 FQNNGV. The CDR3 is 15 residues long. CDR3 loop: CASSMGQGADYGYTF. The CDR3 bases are TGTGCCAGCAGCATGGGACAGGGGGCTGACTATGGCTACACCTTC.

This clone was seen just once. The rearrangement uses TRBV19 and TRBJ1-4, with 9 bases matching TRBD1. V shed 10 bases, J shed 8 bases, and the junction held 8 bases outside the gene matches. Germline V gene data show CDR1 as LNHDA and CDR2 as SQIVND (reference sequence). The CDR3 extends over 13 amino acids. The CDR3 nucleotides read TGTGCCATCGCACAGGGGGCAGGGGAAAAACTGTTTTTT. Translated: CAIAQGAGEKLFF.

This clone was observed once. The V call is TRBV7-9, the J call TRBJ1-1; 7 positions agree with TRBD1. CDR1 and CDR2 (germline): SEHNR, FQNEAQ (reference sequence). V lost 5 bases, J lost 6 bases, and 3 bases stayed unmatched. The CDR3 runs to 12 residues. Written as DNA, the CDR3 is TGTGCCAGCAGCCGACAGGGATCTGAAGCTTTCTTT. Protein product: CASSRQGSEAFF.